This T cell receptor beta chain is from a study of T cells in Graves' hyperthyroidism and ophthalmopathy. Study-wide results and caveats: Blood held most thyroid clonotypes expanded above 0.001 frequency. Before onset, ophthalmopathy was predicted by the model a median approximately 6.7 months earlier. Patients with ophthalmopathy were separated from those with stable hyperthyroidism by a 13 V-J model.

TCR beta CDR3 regions were amplified from RNA transcripts. Researchers ran a first-round RT-PCR on the TCR CDR3 using the HTBI primer set. Using its own MiXCR run on the multiplex PCR reads, TCRdb lists one record per CDR3 protein. This sample carries under 800,000 distinct CDR3 sequences, 14% of them seen once, and the ten largest clones take more than 8.5%. As to this clonotype: Antigen unknown.

Uncontrolled infection, other autoimmune disease, pregnancy and lactation each barred patients from inclusion. Germline values: CDR1 LNHDA, CDR2 SQIVND (reference sequence). This CDR3 is built from 14 residues. V was trimmed by 6 bases and J by 3 bases, leaving 13 bases between them. This sequence originates from a woman between 18 and 30 years old with Graves' hyperthyroidism. The source material was blood. The genes are TRBV19 and TRBJ2-3, with D possibly being TRBD1 (6 bases). The CDR3 is CASRQGQGTDTQYF. The DNA for the CDR3 is TGTGCCAGTAGACAGGGCCAGGGAACAGATACGCAGTATTTT.